This T cell receptor beta chain was captured in a study of long-term antiretroviral therapy in people with HIV. For the study at large: Samples from the earliest time points predate the 2015 immediate-ART recommendation by about a decade. Whole-study results and caveats: Those clones which expanded before ART made up the dominant part of the repertoire at all time points.

Running of the v3.0 immunoSEQ assay took place at survey level. Assay used: immunoSEQ multiplex PCR; TCRdb lists only in-frame clones, some missing. The data contain 20,000 or so clones, about nine tenths of them singletons. On this clone itself: What it binds is not known.

CDR1 MNHEY and CDR2 SVGAGI come from the germline V gene. The CDR3 loop spans 15 amino acids. Trimming shortened V by 6 bases and J by 4 bases, and 16 bases separated the two germline ends. The sequence came from a man younger than 35 with HIV. The sample consisted of unsorted PBMCs, taken 2.1 years after starting antiretroviral therapy. The rearrangement joins TRBV6-5 to TRBJ2-1; D possibly matches TRBD1 or TRBD2 (7 bases each). CDR3 region: CASSPYRGGYNEQFF. In nucleotides, the CDR3 is TGTGCCAGCAGCCCCTACAGGGGAGGGTACAATGAGCAGTTCTTC.